The 3 T cell receptor beta chains below were found in one sample sequenced in a study of blood T cell repertoires in COVID-19. Libraries were prepared by immunoSEQ multiplex PCR; TCRdb keeps only in-frame clonotypes and omits some of them. Of about 270,000 clones listed, approximately 91% are singletons. Sequenced material: PBMCs or T cells enriched from blood (not recorded which). All receptors come from a woman aged 40 to 55 with acute COVID-19.

The CDR3 reads CASSLISGVRVEPYEQYF. The CDR3, as DNA: TGTGCCAGCAGCTTAATATCGGGTGTGCGGGTCGAACCTTACGAGCAGTACTTC. This chain connects TRBV7-9 to TRBJ2-7; maybe TRBD2 (5 bases). Trimming left V 2 bases short and J 4 bases short, with 24 bases between. The CDR3 contains 18 residues. CDR1 is SEHNR, CDR2 FQNEAQ, per germline (reference sequence).

The V call is TRBV7-2, the J call TRBJ1-4; TRBD1 is a possible D gene (5 bases). Trimming shortened V by 8 bases and J by 4 bases, and 14 bases separated the two germline ends. CDR1 is SGHTA and CDR2 is FQGNSA in the germline V gene. This CDR3 has 14 residues. CDR3 protein: CASGINQGNEKLFF. DNA for the CDR3: TGTGCCAGCGGGATTAACCAGGGTAATGAAAAACTGTTTTTT.

This chain uses TRBV14 with TRBJ2-5; tentatively, D is TRBD2 (7 bases). Trimming shortened V by 0 bases and J by 6 bases, and 11 bases separated the two germline ends. Germline V gene data show CDR1 as SGHDN and CDR2 as FVKESK. CDR3 length: 14 amino acids. The CDR3 sequence is CASSQDSGGQTQYF. The CDR3 DNA reads TGTGCCAGCAGCCAAGATTCGGGGGGCCAGACCCAGTACTTC.